One sample yielded the 5 T cell receptor beta chains listed below, sequenced in a study of shared clonotypes between healthy human individuals. Some clones are missing from TCRdb's copy, which holds only in-frame ones; the method was immunoSEQ multiplex PCR. This repertoire shows 2 million to 2.5 million clones, over 85% found once; its top ten account for 0.35% to 0.45%. What was sequenced was naive CD4+ T cells from PBMCs. Subset: CD45RA+ positively selected. All receptors come from a man aged 18 to 29 in good health. Some clones in this sample may be carry-over from other donors' samples.

The chain carries TRBV27 and TRBJ1-1; the match to TRBD1 covers 8 bases. Per germline, CDR1 MNHEY and CDR2 SMNVEV (reference sequence). V shed 10 bases, J shed 1 base, and the junction held 8 bases outside the gene matches. The CDR3 totals 14 residues. CDR3 bases: TGTGCCACCAACCCAGGGGGCGCGAACACTGAAGCTTTCTTT. Amino acid sequence: CATNPGGANTEAFF.

The chain recombines TRBV18 with TRBJ1-1; D is unresolved. This CDR3 has 14 amino acids. CDR1 KGHSH and CDR2 LQKENI come from the germline V gene. Trimming shortened V by 1 base and J by 4 bases, and 10 bases separated the two germline ends. The CDR3 loop reads CASSPLRVGTEAFF. In DNA form, the CDR3 reads TGTGCCAGCTCACCACTGCGGGTGGGCACTGAAGCTTTCTTT.

This chain links TRBV5-1 with TRBJ1-5; D gene uncertain. CDR1 is SGHRS and CDR2 is YFSETQ in the germline V gene. Between the trimmed V and J ends, which lost 7 bases and 9 bases, there was a span of 17 bases. This CDR3 has 13 residues. CDR3 sequence reads: CASHNTSKGPQHF. The CDR3 nucleotides are TGCGCCAGCCACAACACTAGCAAGGGGCCCCAGCATTTT.

V is TRBV7-2 and J is TRBJ2-3, with TRBD2 matching over 10 bases. V trimming: 6 bases; J trimming: 4 bases; junction bases outside the gene matches: 7. CDR1 is SGHTA, CDR2 FQGNSA, per germline. The CDR3 length is 15 residues. This CDR3 reads CASSSLAGVADTQYF. The CDR3 DNA sequence: TGTGCCAGCAGTTCTCTAGCGGGAGTAGCAGATACGCAGTATTTT.

V is TRBV6-6 and J is TRBJ2-3; the match to TRBD1 covers 7 bases. After removal of 6 bases from V and 7 bases from J, the junction contained 7 bases not matched to a gene. The CDR3 runs to 13 residues. Germline V gene data show CDR1 as MNHNY and CDR2 as SVGAGI (reference sequence). As DNA, the CDR3 is TGTGCCAGCAGCCCCCGACAGGGTTATACGCAGTATTTT. This codes for CASSPRQGYTQYF.